This TCR beta chain appears in the sequencing data of a study of T cell repertoires in cytomegalovirus infection. Whole-study context: CMV epitopes, recently identified HLA-C-restricted and well-studied HLA-B-restricted, were used.

Comments on this clonotype: The antigen is unknown.

TCRdb called the reads again in MiXCR, with one record for every CDR3 protein. Among 200,000 or so distinct CDR3 sequences listed, about 39% were seen once. Study-wide results and limits: Across the ex vivo response, the dominant clonotypes were HLA-C-restricted CMV-specific TCR beta clonotypes.

CDR3 length equals 15 residues. V dropped 1 base and J dropped 3; count of bases not matched to a gene: 6. Germline V CDR1 and CDR2: DFQATT, SNEGSKA (reference sequence). The sequenced sample was CD8+ T cells from cultured PBMCs, obtained from culture after CMV antigen stimulation. The chain links TRBV20-1 to TRBJ2-1; 7 nucleotides line up with TRBD1. This TCR was sampled from a human donor in good health (CMV status not recorded). Some clones in this sample may be carry-over from other donors' samples. The CDR3 DNA reads as TGCAGTGCTAGAGGTACCGGGACAGACTACAATGAGCAGTTCTTC. It translates to CSARGTGTDYNEQFF.